Each of the 17 T cell receptor beta chains below was sequenced from the same sample in a study of blood T cell repertoires in COVID-19. Only in-frame clones appear in the TCRdb table, and some are missing; sequencing was by immunoSEQ multiplex PCR. This table has approximately 250,000 clones, around 90% appearing once. The sample consisted of PBMCs or T cells enriched from blood (not recorded which). These receptors all stem from a middle-aged man who had been exposed to COVID-19.

This chain links TRBV5-5 with TRBJ1-6, with a weak D call TRBD1 (6 bases). This CDR3 region has 17 residues. The V end lost 5 bases, the J end lost 0 bases, and 15 bases lay between the germline ends. In germline, CDR1 is SGHKS, CDR2 YYEKEE (reference sequence). The CDR3 nucleotides read TGTGCCAGCAGGGCCGGGACATACAGCTCCTATAATTCACCCCTCCACTTT. This gives the protein CASRAGTYSSYNSPLHF.

CDR3 protein: CASSHSRASGEKLFF. The CDR3 DNA follows: TGTGCCAGCAGCCATTCCCGGGCGTCGGGAGAAAAACTGTTTTTT. J is TRBJ1-4 and V is TRBV3-1 (or the pseudogene TRBV3-2), with D uncertain. V was shortened by 3 bases and J by 8 bases, with 16 bases between the two germline ends. Germline values: CDR1 LGHDT, CDR2 YNNKEL (reference sequence). This CDR3 comprises 15 residues.

The chain combines TRBV12-3 or TRBV12-4 with TRBJ2-7; D uncertain. V was cut by 6 bases and J by 7 bases, with 13 bases left in between. The CDR3 loop spans 12 amino acids. The CDR3 sequence: CASSPVPGEQYF. CDR3 sequence (DNA): TGTGCCAGCAGCCCCGTGCCCGGGGAGCAGTACTTC.

V usage is TRBV14 and J usage is TRBJ2-7; 14 positions agree with TRBD2. Looked up from germline, CDR1 is SGHDN and CDR2 is FVKESK. The CDR3 has 15 residues. V was clipped by 3 bases and J by 5 bases; unmatched bases: 3. CDR3 region: CASSHGTSGSNEQYF. The CDR3 region has the DNA TGTGCCAGCAGCCATGGGACTAGCGGGAGTAACGAGCAGTACTTC.

This chain links TRBV9 with TRBJ1-4; the D is unclear. This CDR3 spans 15 amino acids. The V end was cut by 4 bases, the J end by 0 bases, with 10 bases between. Germline V gives CDR1 SGDLS, CDR2 YYNGEE. CDR3 residues: CASSYTATTNEKLFF. CDR3 DNA: TGTGCCAGCAGCTATACAGCAACAACTAATGAAAAACTGTTTTTT.

This rearrangement joins TRBV5-1 to TRBJ2-7; 9 nucleotides agree with TRBD1. The CDR3 is 14 residues long. The J segment lost 4 bases and the V segment lost 1 base, leaving 3 bases of the junction unmatched. CDR1 SGHRS and CDR2 YFSETQ come from the germline V gene. As DNA, the CDR3 is TGCGCCAGCAGCTTGACGGGACAGGGTTACGAGCAGTACTTC. This sequence encodes CASSLTGQGYEQYF.

CDR3 residues: CASSGSGLSPNTGELFF. The DNA of the CDR3 is TGTGCCAGCAGCGGATCGGGACTAAGTCCGAACACCGGGGAGCTGTTTTTT. V gene TRBV9 combines with J gene TRBJ2-2; TRBD2 aligns across 7 bases. This CDR3 comprises 17 residues. The germline V gene encodes CDR1 SGDLS and CDR2 YYNGEE. Unmatched junction bases numbered 8, after V lost 3 bases and J lost 0 bases.

The chain carries TRBV12-3 or TRBV12-4 and TRBJ2-3; weak D call: TRBD2 (6 bases). This CDR3 region has 13 residues. V shed 5 bases and J shed 0 bases, with 6 bases lying between them. CDR3 DNA sequence: TGTGCCAGCAGTGGGACTAGCACAGATACGCAGTATTTT. Translation gives CASSGTSTDTQYF.

This clone has just a few counts. V is TRBV18 and J is TRBJ2-1; a possible D gene is TRBD1 (6 bases). The CDR3 contains 16 residues. Trimming cost V 3 bases and J 7 bases, with 19 bases left between them. CDR1 is KGHSH, CDR2 LQKENI, per germline. The CDR3 is CASSPQTGHLGNEQFF. The CDR3 DNA follows: TGTGCCAGCTCACCGCAGACAGGCCACTTAGGGAATGAGCAGTTCTTC.

The gene calls are TRBV4-1 and TRBJ2-7, with a weak D call TRBD2 (6 bases). The germline CDR1 and CDR2 sequences are MGHRA and YSYEKL. V shed 4 bases and J shed 0 bases, with 13 bases lying between them. The CDR3 contains 15 residues. The CDR3 here is CASSLGTLSSYEQYF. CDR3 bases: TGCGCCAGCAGCCTGGGGACTTTAAGCTCCTACGAGCAGTACTTC.

This clone was seen a few times. This sequence joins TRBV11-3 and TRBJ2-7; TRBD1 might be the D (5 bases). Trimming removed 5 bases at V and 4 bases at J, with 15 bases between. There are 14 residues in the CDR3. The germline V gene has CDR1 SGHNT and CDR2 YENEEA. The CDR3, as DNA: TGTGCCAGCAGCAATGAGCAGGGTCGTTACGAGCAGTACTTC. Its protein product is CASSNEQGRYEQYF.

J is TRBJ1-4 and V is TRBV28, with D perhaps TRBD1 (6 bases). CDR1 and CDR2 (germline): MDHEN, SYDVKM. The CDR3 spans 15 residues. The ends were cut back, 0 bases at V and 5 bases at J, with 10 bases in the middle. The CDR3 is CASSLWQGTNEKLFF. The CDR3 bases are TGTGCCAGCAGTTTATGGCAGGGGACGAATGAAAAACTGTTTTTT. The variable domain in full, with the rest retrieved from reference TRBV28 and TRBJ1-4, is DVKVTQSSRYLVKRTGEKVFLECVQDMDHENMFWYRQDPGLGLRLIYFSYDVKMKEKGDIPEGYSVSREKKERFSLILESASTNQTSMYLCASSLWQGTNEKLFFGSGTQLSVL.

The chain is built from TRBV3-1 (or the pseudogene TRBV3-2) and TRBJ2-1, with 8 bases aligning to TRBD2. This CDR3 is built from 16 residues. Trimming took 0 bases from V and 4 from J; bases not matched to a gene: 5. CDR1 is LGHDT and CDR2 is YNNKEL in the germline V gene (reference sequence). The CDR3 bases are TGTGCCAGCAGCCAAGACACCGGGACTAGTTACAATGAGCAGTTCTTC. Protein sequence: CASSQDTGTSYNEQFF.

V is TRBV7-3 and J is TRBJ2-2, with 10 bases fitting TRBD2. V was clipped by 2 bases and J by 1 base; unmatched bases: 10. CDR1 and CDR2 from the germline V gene are SGHTA and FQGTGA. The length of the CDR3 is 19 residues. The CDR3 DNA follows: TGTGCCAGCAGCTTAGTGGCTAGCGGGAGTGCTGGGAACACCGGGGAGCTGTTTTTT. The encoded protein is CASSLVASGSAGNTGELFF.

This clone was seen only once. At the DNA level, this CDR3 is encoded by other sequences in the same sample as well. The chain has TRBV19 and TRBJ1-5, with a possible D match to TRBD1 (6 bases). The CDR3 spans 15 residues. With 3 bases removed from V and 1 base from J, the gap between germline ends came to 10 bases. Germline lookup yields CDR1 LNHDA and CDR2 SQIVND (reference sequence). The DNA for the CDR3 is TGTGCCAGTAGTATCGGTGGGGGCAGCAATCAGCCCCAGCATTTT. Amino acids: CASSIGGGSNQPQHF.

This clone was counted once. Other DNA sequences within the sample encode an identical CDR3. The V gene is TRBV20-1, the J gene TRBJ1-1, with D hard to call. V was cut by 6 bases and J by 2 bases, with 7 bases left in between. Germline V gene data show CDR1 as DFQATT and CDR2 as SNEGSKA (reference sequence). The CDR3 has 11 amino acids. The CDR3: CSARLNTEAFF. CDR3 nucleotides: TGCAGTGCGCGCCTAAACACTGAAGCTTTCTTT.

The chain carries TRBV19 and TRBJ1-5; the D is unclear. The CDR3 covers 14 residues. Trimming removed 7 bases at V and 0 bases at J, with 10 bases between. Germline CDR1 and CDR2: LNHDA and SQIVND (reference sequence). CDR3 residues: CASTPTYSNQPQHF. The CDR3 DNA is TGTGCCAGTACACCGACATATAGCAATCAGCCCCAGCATTTT.